The 4 T cell receptor beta chains below all came from one sample that was sequenced in a study of T cell repertoires in aging, cancer and after chemotherapy. TCR beta rearrangements were amplified from peripheral blood genomic DNA. Multiplex touch-down PCR with TRB-A/B primers amplified rearranged V-D-J TRB sequences. Each CDR3 protein is one row after TCRdb ran MiXCR on the multiplex PCR reads. The table shows around 10,000 distinct CDR3 sequences, with 38% occurring only once. Sequenced sample: blood. The receptors derive from a human donor in good health.

This clonotype was seen a single time. V usage is TRBV5-1 and J usage is TRBJ2-6; 8 bases are a match to TRBD1. Germline V gene lookup returns CDR1 SGHRS and CDR2 YFSETQ. V lost 4 bases, J lost 0 bases, and 6 bases stayed unmatched. There are 17 residues in the CDR3. CDR3 sequence reads: CASSGGQGHSGANVLTF. CDR3 DNA sequence: TGCGCCAGCAGCGGAGGACAGGGCCACTCTGGGGCCAACGTCCTGACTTTC.

The gene calls are TRBV7-2 and TRBJ2-3; D assignment may be TRBD1 or TRBD2 (5 bases each). V lost 1 base, J lost 2 bases, and 10 bases lay in between. CDR3 size: 15 residues. Per the germline V gene, CDR1 is SGHTA and CDR2 is FQGNSA. The CDR3: CASSLDGTPTDTQYF. CDR3 in DNA: TGTGCCAGCAGCTTAGACGGGACCCCCACAGATACGCAGTATTTT.

This clonotype was picked up one time. The chain recombines TRBV20-1 with TRBJ2-7; D remains unclear. Trimming removed 3 bases at V and 0 bases at J, with 9 bases between. The CDR3 totals 13 residues. Germline CDR1 DFQATT, CDR2 SNEGSKA (reference sequence). CDR3 sequence reads: CSASPGTSYEQYF. The DNA for the CDR3 is TGCAGTGCTAGTCCAGGAACCTCCTACGAGCAGTACTTC.

This clonotype is labeled as medium-sized. This CDR3 is CSVEEGVRAGNEQFF. As DNA, the CDR3 is TGCAGCGTTGAAGAGGGAGTCAGGGCGGGCAATGAGCAGTTCTTC. The chain uses TRBV29-1 and TRBJ2-1, with D perhaps given as TRBD1 or TRBD2 (5 bases each). Germline CDR1 and CDR2: SQVTM and ANQGSEA. With 0 bases removed from V and 6 bases from J, the gap between germline ends came to 15 bases. The CDR3 totals 15 residues.